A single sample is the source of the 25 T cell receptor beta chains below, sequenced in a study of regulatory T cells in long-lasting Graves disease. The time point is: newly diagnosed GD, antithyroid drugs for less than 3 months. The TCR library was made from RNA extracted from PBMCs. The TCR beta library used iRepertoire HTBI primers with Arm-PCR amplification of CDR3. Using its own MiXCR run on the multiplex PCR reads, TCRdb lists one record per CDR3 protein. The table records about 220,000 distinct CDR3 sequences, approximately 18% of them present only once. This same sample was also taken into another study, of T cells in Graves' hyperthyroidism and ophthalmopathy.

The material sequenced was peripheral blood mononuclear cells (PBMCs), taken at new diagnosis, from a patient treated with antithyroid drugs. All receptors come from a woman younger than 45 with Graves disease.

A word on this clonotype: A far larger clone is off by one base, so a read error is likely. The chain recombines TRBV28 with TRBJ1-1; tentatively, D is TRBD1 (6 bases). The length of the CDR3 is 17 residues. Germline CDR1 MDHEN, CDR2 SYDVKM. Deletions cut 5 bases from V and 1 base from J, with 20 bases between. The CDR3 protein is CASSPRTVLGSNTEAFF. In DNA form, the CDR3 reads TGTGCCAGCAGTCCCCGGACAGTCTTAGGTTCGAACACTGAAGCTTTCTTT.

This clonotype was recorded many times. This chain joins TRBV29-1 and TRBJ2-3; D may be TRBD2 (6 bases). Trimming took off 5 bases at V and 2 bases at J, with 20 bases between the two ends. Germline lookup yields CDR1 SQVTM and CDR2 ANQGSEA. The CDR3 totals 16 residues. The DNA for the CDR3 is TGCAGCGTTAAGGCGGGGCCATCGAGACACACAGATACGCAGTATTTT. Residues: CSVKAGPSRHTDTQYF.

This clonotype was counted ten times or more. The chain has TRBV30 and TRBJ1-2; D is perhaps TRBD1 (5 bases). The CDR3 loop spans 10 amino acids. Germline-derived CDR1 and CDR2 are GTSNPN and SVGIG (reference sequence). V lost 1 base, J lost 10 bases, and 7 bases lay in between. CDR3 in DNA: TGTGCCTGGAGTGGAGGGGTCTACACCTTC. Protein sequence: CAWSGGVYTF.

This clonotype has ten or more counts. CDR3 in amino acids: CASSLLTPYGYTF. The CDR3 region has the DNA TGTGCCAGCAGTTTACTTACACCATATGGCTACACCTTC. This chain links TRBV28 with TRBJ1-2; D ambiguous. This CDR3 is built from 13 residues. Per the germline V gene, CDR1 is MDHEN and CDR2 is SYDVKM. V lost 2 bases and J lost 5, with 9 bases in between.

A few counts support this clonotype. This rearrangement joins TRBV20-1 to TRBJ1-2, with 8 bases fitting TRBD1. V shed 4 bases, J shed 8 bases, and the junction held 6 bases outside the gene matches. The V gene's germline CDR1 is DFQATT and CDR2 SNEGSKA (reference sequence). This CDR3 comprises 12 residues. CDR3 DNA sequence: TGCAGTGCTAACAGGGGGGCATGGGGCTACACCTTC. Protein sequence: CSANRGAWGYTF.

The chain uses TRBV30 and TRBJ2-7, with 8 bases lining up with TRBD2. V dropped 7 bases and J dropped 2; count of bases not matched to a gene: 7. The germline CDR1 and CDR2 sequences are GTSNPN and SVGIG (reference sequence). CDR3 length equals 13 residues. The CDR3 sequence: CAFQREPPYEQYF. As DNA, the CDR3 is TGTGCCTTCCAGCGGGAGCCCCCCTACGAGCAGTACTTC.

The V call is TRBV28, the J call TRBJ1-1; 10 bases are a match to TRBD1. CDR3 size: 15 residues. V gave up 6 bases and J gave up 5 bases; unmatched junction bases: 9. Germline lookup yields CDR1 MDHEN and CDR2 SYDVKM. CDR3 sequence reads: CASSDRGLSSTEAFF. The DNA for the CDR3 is TGTGCCAGCAGCGACAGGGGGCTTTCGTCGACTGAAGCTTTCTTT.

Written as DNA, the CDR3 is TGTGCCAGTAGCCCCATTGTATCTGGGGCCAACGTCCTGACTTTC. Residues: CASSPIVSGANVLTF. The V call is TRBV19, the J call TRBJ2-6; D is unclear. The CDR3 covers 15 residues. V was trimmed by 6 bases and J by 1 base, leaving 10 bases between them. CDR1 LNHDA and CDR2 SQIVND come from the germline V gene (reference sequence).

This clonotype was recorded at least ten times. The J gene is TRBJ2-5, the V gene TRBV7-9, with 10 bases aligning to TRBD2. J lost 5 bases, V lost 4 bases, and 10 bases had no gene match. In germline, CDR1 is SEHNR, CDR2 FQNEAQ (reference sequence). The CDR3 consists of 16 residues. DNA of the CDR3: TGTGCCAGCAGCTCCGGGGTAGCGGGAGGTTCGGAGACCCAGTACTTC. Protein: CASSSGVAGGSETQYF.

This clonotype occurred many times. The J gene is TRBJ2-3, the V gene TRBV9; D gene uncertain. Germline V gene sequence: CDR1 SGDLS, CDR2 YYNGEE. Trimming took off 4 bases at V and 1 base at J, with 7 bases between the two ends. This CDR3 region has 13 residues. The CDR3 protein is CASSRSGTDTQYF. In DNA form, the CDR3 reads TGTGCCAGCAGCCGAAGCGGCACAGATACGCAGTATTTT. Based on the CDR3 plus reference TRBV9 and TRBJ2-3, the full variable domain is DSGVTQTPKHLITATGQRVTLRCSPRSGDLSVYWYQQSLDQGLQFLIQYYNGEERAKGNILERFSAQQFPDLHSELNLSSLELGDSALYFCASSRSGTDTQYFGPGTRLTVL.

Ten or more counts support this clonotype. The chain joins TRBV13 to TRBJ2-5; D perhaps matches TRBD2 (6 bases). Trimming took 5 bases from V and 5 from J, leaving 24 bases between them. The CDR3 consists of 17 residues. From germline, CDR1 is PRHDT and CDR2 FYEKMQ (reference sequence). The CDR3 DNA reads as TGTGCCAGCAGCCTCCCCGATCGGACCTTTCGGGGGGAGACCCAGTACTTC. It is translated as CASSLPDRTFRGETQYF.

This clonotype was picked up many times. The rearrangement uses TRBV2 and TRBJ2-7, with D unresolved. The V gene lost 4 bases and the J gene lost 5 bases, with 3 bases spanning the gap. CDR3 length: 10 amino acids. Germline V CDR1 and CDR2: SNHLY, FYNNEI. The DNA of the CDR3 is TGTGCCAGCAGTGTTAACGAGCAGTACTTC. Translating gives CASSVNEQYF.

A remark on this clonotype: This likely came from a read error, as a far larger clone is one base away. The CDR3 DNA is TGTGCCAGCAATGAAGGGGAGGCCAGGGCAGAGACCCAGTACTTC. Translation: CASNEGEARAETQYF. The chain uses TRBV2 and TRBJ2-3; tentatively, D is TRBD2 (6 bases). The DNA end lines up better with TRBJ2-5; the J call may be wrong. CDR3 length: 15 residues. Germline values: CDR1 SNHLY, CDR2 FYNNEI.

The DNA for the CDR3 is TGCGCCAGCAGCGCAGCAAACGAGCAGTACTTC. Translated: CASSAANEQYF. The rearrangement uses TRBV5-1 and TRBJ2-7; D remains ambiguous. Germline V gives CDR1 SGHRS, CDR2 YFSETQ. This CDR3 is built from 11 residues. Deletions cut 4 bases from V and 5 bases from J, with 7 bases between.

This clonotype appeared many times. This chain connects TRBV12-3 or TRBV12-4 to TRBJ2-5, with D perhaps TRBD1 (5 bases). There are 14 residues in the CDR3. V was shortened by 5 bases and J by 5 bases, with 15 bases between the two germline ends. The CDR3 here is CASSPETETETQYF. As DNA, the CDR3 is TGTGCCAGCAGTCCCGAGACAGAAACGGAGACCCAGTACTTC.

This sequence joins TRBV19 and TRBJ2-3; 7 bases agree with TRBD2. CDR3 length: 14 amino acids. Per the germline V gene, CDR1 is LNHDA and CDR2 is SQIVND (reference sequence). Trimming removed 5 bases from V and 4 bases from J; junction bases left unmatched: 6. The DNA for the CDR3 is TGTGCCAGTAGTTGGACTAGTGGCCCAGATACGCAGTATTTT. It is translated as CASSWTSGPDTQYF. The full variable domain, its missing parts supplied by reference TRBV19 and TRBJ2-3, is DGGITQSPKYLFRKEGQNVTLSCEQNLNHDAMYWYRQDPGQGLRLIYYSQIVNDFQKGDIAEGYSVSREKKESFPLTVTSAQKNPTAFYLCASSWTSGPDTQYFGPGTRLTVL.

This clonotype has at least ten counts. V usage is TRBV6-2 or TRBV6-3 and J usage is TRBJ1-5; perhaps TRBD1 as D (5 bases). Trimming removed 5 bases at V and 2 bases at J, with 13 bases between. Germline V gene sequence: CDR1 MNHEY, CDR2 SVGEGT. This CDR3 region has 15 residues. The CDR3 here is CASSERGTGNQPQHF. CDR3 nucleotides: TGTGCCAGCAGTGAACGGGGGACGGGCAATCAGCCCCAGCATTTT.

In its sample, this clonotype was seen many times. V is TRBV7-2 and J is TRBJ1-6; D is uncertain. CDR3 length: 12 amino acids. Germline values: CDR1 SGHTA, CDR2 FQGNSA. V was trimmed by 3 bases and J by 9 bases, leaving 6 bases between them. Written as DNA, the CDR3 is TGTGCCAGCAGCTTCCCAATTTCACCCCTCCACTTT. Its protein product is CASSFPISPLHF.

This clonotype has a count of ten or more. As DNA, the CDR3 is TGTGCCATCAGTGGGACTAGCGGGAGTGAGACCCAGTACTTC. Protein sequence: CAISGTSGSETQYF. The chain couples TRBV10-3 to TRBJ2-5; 13 bases fit TRBD2. In germline, CDR1 is ENHRY, CDR2 SYGVKD. CDR3 length: 14 residues. Losses at the gene ends were 4 bases for V and 5 bases for J; bases not matched to a gene: 1.

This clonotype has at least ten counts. In nucleotides, the CDR3 is TGTGCCACCAGCCTTCAGGGGGATTCCCCCTACTATGGCTACACCTTC. Its translation: CATSLQGDSPYYGYTF. V and J are TRBV15 and TRBJ1-2; 7 bases match TRBD1. With 5 bases clipped from V and 3 bases from J, the junction kept 12 bases outside the gene matches. The germline gives CDR1 LNHNV, CDR2 YYDKDF (reference sequence). The CDR3 has 16 residues.

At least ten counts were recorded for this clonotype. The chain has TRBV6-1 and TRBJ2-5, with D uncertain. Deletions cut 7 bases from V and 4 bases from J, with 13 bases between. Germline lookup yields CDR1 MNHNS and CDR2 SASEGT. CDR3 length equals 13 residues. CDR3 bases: TGTGCCAGCAACCCCCAAAGGACAGAGACCCAGTACTTC. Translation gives CASNPQRTETQYF.

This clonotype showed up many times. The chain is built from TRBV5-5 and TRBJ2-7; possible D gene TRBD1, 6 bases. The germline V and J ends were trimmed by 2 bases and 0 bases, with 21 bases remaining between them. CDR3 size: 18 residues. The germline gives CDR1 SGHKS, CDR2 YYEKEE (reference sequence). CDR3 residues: CASSFQPTGISRSYEQYF. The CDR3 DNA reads TGTGCCAGCAGCTTTCAGCCAACAGGGATCAGTCGCTCCTACGAGCAGTACTTC.

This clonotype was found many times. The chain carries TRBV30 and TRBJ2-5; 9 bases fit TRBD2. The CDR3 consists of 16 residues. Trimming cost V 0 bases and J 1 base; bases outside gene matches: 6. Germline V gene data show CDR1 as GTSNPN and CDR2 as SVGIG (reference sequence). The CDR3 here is CAWSVRGSGGQETQYF. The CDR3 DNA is TGTGCCTGGAGTGTACGGGGTAGCGGGGGCCAAGAGACCCAGTACTTC.

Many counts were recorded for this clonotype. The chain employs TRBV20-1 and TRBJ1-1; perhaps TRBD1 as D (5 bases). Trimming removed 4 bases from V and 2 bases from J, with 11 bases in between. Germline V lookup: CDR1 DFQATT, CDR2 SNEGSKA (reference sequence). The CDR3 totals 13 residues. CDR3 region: CSATTATNTEAFF. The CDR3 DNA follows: TGCAGTGCTACGACAGCTACAAACACTGAAGCTTTCTTT.

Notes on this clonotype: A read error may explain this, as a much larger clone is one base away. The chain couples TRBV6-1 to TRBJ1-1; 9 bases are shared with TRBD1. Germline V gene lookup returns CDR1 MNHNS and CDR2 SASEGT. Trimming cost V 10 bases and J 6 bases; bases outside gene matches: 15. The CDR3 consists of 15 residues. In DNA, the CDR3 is TGTGCCAACAGGGACACCGACAGGGGGTGGGCTGAAGCTTTCTTT. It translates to CANRDTDRGWAEAFF.